This T cell receptor beta chain originates from a study of blood T cell repertoires in COVID-19. In the study overall: Researchers got acute and convalescent COVID-19 samples from the United States, Italy and Spain. T cells, B-cell-depleted T cells, or PBMCs provided the cDNA or gDNA that served as material.

J lost 0 bases, V lost 4 bases, and 7 bases had no gene match. Per the germline V gene, CDR1 is MDHEN and CDR2 is SYDVKM. This CDR3 spans 17 amino acids. Methods used by the authors: Reference gene primer amplification yielded estimated nucleated cell counts. The method was immunoSEQ multiplex PCR; TCRdb's version includes in-frame clones alone and lacks a portion of them. V and J calls and clone size are those listed in that table; D and trimming were worked out from the DNA. This table has about 250,000 clones, roughly 85% appearing once. This chain uses TRBV28 with TRBJ1-4; 8 nucleotides agree with TRBD1. The TCR was taken from a man aged 45-65 years with active or convalescent COVID-19. Material: peripheral blood. The CDR3 DNA reads TGTGCCAGCAGTTCGAGGACAGGGCTTCCAACTAATGAAAAACTGTTTTTT. It specifies CASSSRTGLPTNEKLFF.